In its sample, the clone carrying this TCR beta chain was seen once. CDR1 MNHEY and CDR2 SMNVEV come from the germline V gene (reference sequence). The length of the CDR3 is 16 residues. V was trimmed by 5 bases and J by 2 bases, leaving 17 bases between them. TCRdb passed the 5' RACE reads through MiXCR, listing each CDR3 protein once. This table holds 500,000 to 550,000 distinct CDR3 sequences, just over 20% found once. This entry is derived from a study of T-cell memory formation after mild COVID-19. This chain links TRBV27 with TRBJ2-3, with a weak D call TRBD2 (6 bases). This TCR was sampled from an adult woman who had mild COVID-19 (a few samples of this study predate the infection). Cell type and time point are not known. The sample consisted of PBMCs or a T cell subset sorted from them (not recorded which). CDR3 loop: CASSPTKAGPTDTQYF. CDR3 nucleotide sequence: TGTGCCAGCAGTCCTACTAAGGCGGGACCCACAGATACGCAGTATTTT.